The 14 T cell receptor beta chains listed next were all sequenced from one sample in a study of beta chain features in type 1 diabetes. Regarding the study as a whole: All four CD4+ subsets of Type 1 diabetes patients contained TCRB CDR3s that were moderately but significantly shorter.

These receptors have no identified antigens. Expressed TCRB transcripts were sequenced because the entire RNA isolate underwent reverse transcription. Profiling relied on immunoSEQ multiplex PCR, and the TCRdb table lists in-frame clones only, not all of them. Here the sample spans 400,000 or so clones, 8.5% to 10% being singletons. Sequencing was carried out using central memory CD4+ T cells from blood. These receptors all stem from a man aged 30 to 45 with type 1 diabetes.

V gene TRBV28 combines with J gene TRBJ1-4; D may be TRBD1 (5 bases). Trimming removed 7 bases from V and 7 bases from J, with 16 bases in between. Germline V lookup: CDR1 MDHEN, CDR2 SYDVKM. This CDR3 comprises 14 residues. The CDR3 DNA sequence: TGTGCCAGCACCACGGGGGTAGACGGTGAAAAACTGTTTTTT. This translates into CASTTGVDGEKLFF.

This clone was detected many times. The chain recombines TRBV2 with TRBJ1-1; D possibly corresponds to TRBD1 (6 bases). Trimming removed 3 bases at V and 10 bases at J, with 9 bases between. Germline V lookup: CDR1 SNHLY, CDR2 FYNNEI. The CDR3 sequence is 11 residues long. The chain's CDR3 is CASSEDSLAFF. In nucleotides, the CDR3 is TGTGCCAGCAGTGAGGACAGTCTAGCTTTCTTT.

The sample holds a few counts of this clone. CDR3 sequence (DNA): TGTGCCAGCAGCTTATATGGCACAGATACGCAGTATTTT. The encoded protein is CASSLYGTDTQYF. The chain combines TRBV11-3 with TRBJ2-3; D ambiguous. The germline gives CDR1 SGHNT, CDR2 YENEEA. The V and J ends lost 2 bases and 1 base respectively, with 4 bases between them. There are 13 residues in the CDR3. Looking up the rest from reference TRBV11-3 and TRBJ2-3 gives the full variable domain: EAGVVQSPRYKIIEKKQPVAFWCNPISGHNTLYWYLQNLGQGPELLIRYENEEAVDDSQLPKDRFSAERLKGVDSTLKIQPAELGDSAVYLCASSLYGTDTQYFGPGTRLTVL.

The chain joins TRBV14 to TRBJ2-7; TRBD1 or TRBD2 may be the D gene (5 bases each). The CDR3 extends over 14 amino acids. Germline V gene sequence: CDR1 SGHDN, CDR2 FVKESK. The germline V and J ends were trimmed by 4 bases and 10 bases, with 20 bases remaining between them. This CDR3 is CASSLTIRDHPQYF. DNA for the CDR3: TGTGCCAGCAGCCTTACCATCCGGGACCACCCACAGTACTTC. Using reference TRBV14 and TRBJ2-7 for the parts outside the CDR3, the full variable domain is EAGVTQFPSHSVIEKGQTVTLRCDPISGHDNLYWYRRVMGKEIKFLLHFVKESKQDESGMPNNRFLAERTGGTYSTLKVQPAELEDSGVYFCASSLTIRDHPQYFGPGTRLTVT.

The V and J genes are TRBV2 and TRBJ1-5; D perhaps matches TRBD1 (5 bases). The CDR3 extends over 15 amino acids. Germline CDR1 and CDR2: SNHLY and FYNNEI. Trimming took off 6 bases at V and 1 base at J, with 13 bases between the two ends. CDR3 nucleotide sequence: TGTGCCAGCAGGGGGGGACCGACCAGCAATCAGCCCCAGCATTTT. Translation gives CASRGGPTSNQPQHF.

This clone showed up just a few times. This chain connects TRBV6-1 to TRBJ2-7; a possible D gene is TRBD2 (7 bases). Germline CDR1 MNHNS, CDR2 SASEGT. The CDR3 is 16 residues long. Trimming stripped 4 bases from V and 2 bases from J, with 18 bases between. CDR3 region: CASSAGSGGATYEQYF. The CDR3 DNA reads as TGTGCCAGCAGTGCGGGGTCGGGGGGCGCGACCTACGAGCAGTACTTC.

This clone has a handful of counts. The V call is TRBV5-1, the J call TRBJ1-1; D perhaps matches TRBD1 (5 bases). V lost 3 bases to trimming and J lost 4 bases, with 16 bases between them. This CDR3 is built from 15 residues. Germline CDR1 is SGHRS and CDR2 is YFSETQ. The CDR3, as DNA: TGCGCCAGCAGCTCCGGTTTAAGGGGTACCACTGAAGCTTTCTTT. Translation: CASSSGLRGTTEAFF.

The chain links TRBV6-1 to TRBJ2-3; 9 nucleotides align to TRBD2. V gave up 5 bases and J gave up 4 bases; unmatched junction bases: 7. CDR3 length: 15 amino acids. Germline V CDR1 and CDR2: MNHNS, SASEGT. The CDR3 protein is CASSRLAEVADTQYF. The CDR3 DNA sequence: TGTGCCAGCAGTAGACTAGCGGAGGTTGCAGATACGCAGTATTTT.

This clone showed up many times. This same CDR3 is encoded by further DNA sequences in the sample. The CDR3 loop reads CASSLDQGGSSSYNEQFF. CDR3 nucleotide sequence: TGTGCCAGCAGCTTAGATCAGGGAGGCTCGAGCTCCTACAATGAGCAGTTCTTC. The chain couples TRBV7-2 to TRBJ2-1; TRBD2 might be the D (6 bases). The V end was cut by 1 base, the J end by 0 bases, with 16 bases between. The CDR3 totals 18 residues. Germline V gives CDR1 SGHTA, CDR2 FQGNSA.

The chain is built from TRBV7-2 and TRBJ1-4; 9 positions agree with TRBD1. In germline, CDR1 is SGHTA, CDR2 FQGNSA. The CDR3 consists of 15 residues. J was trimmed by 8 bases and V by 5 bases; bases with no gene match: 9. The CDR3 spells CASSPRTGAGEKLFF. The CDR3 DNA follows: TGTGCCAGCAGCCCGAGGACAGGGGCCGGGGAAAAACTGTTTTTT.

This clone has only a few counts. The rearrangement joins TRBV2 to TRBJ2-2; D not resolved. In germline, CDR1 is SNHLY, CDR2 FYNNEI. V lost 4 bases and J 1 base, leaving 4 bases between the germline ends. The CDR3 runs to 13 residues. CDR3 bases: TGTGCCAGCAGTGTCGAGAACACCGGGGAGCTGTTTTTT. This codes for CASSVENTGELFF.

This clone was seen more than once but under ten times. V is TRBV5-6 and J is TRBJ1-1, with TRBD1 as a possible D gene (5 bases). V was cut by 7 bases and J by 4 bases, with 20 bases left in between. The germline V gene has CDR1 SGHDT and CDR2 YYEEEE. The CDR3 consists of 15 residues. Here the CDR3 reads CASDRRWGLGTEAFF. DNA for the CDR3: TGTGCCAGCGACCGTCGGTGGGGACTAGGCACTGAAGCTTTCTTT.

This chain links TRBV7-2 with TRBJ1-2, with 11 bases that match TRBD1. V lost 2 bases, J lost 0 bases, and 5 bases stayed unmatched. This CDR3 contains 17 residues. In germline, CDR1 is SGHTA, CDR2 FQGNSA. CDR3 nucleotide sequence: TGTGCCAGCAGCTTAAGGACAGGGGGCTTTACTAACTATGGCTACACCTTC. It specifies CASSLRTGGFTNYGYTF.

This clone occurred a few times. This chain uses TRBV5-1 with TRBJ1-2; 7 nucleotides align to TRBD1. Per germline, CDR1 SGHRS and CDR2 YFSETQ. This CDR3 contains 15 residues. J lost 2 bases, V lost 4 bases, and 8 bases had no gene match. CDR3 sequence reads: CASSPGTAGNYGYTF. The CDR3 DNA reads TGCGCCAGCAGCCCCGGGACAGCGGGAAACTATGGCTACACCTTC.